This record covers a single T cell receptor beta chain. It lacks a known antigen. No quality values exist for individual bases; no much larger clone is one base distant. In the prospective study, participants were about 18 to 89 years old, resided in approximately 25 geographic areas of the United States, and were enrolled through a virtual design. In the prospective study, participants were assigned to cohorts based on the clinical history participants reported in a screening survey and a study questionnaire. Exposed participants had been in contact, within 2 weeks of entering the study, with a person who had a PCR-confirmed or clinician-diagnosed case of COVID-19. Mobile phlebotomists in the prospective study collected whole blood, serum and a nasopharyngeal or oropharyngeal swab from every participant. Additional blood draws and questionnaires over an approximately 2-month period could optionally be provided by prospective study participants. Before DNA extraction, prospective study blood samples were shipped either frozen or at room temperature.

The data were obtained in a study of blood T cell repertoires in COVID-19 (dated by TCRdb to 2018 to 2020). Concerning the study at large: Samples from collaborators originated in the United States, Italy and Spain and spanned both the acute and convalescent phases of COVID-19. The repertoires were released in a freely available public database intended as a resource for research on the immune response to SARS-CoV-2. Deeply sampled blood TCRbeta repertoires from subjects exposed to, actively infected with, or recovered from COVID-19 were included in the dataset. The samples were drawn from two sources: the first 160 participants of the ongoing ImmuneRACE study, and 950 to 1,500 subjects contributed by 6 global collaborators. A de-identified subject ID, COVID-19 status, age in years and sex were almost always included in the sample metadata. The prospective study material was composed of cDNA or gDNA derived from T cells, B-cell-depleted T cells, or PBMCs. Where available, HLA class I and class II types were taken from metadata supplied by the sample provider and were not determined by assay-based typing.

Overall results and qualifications from the work: The amount of clinical and demographic metadata varied by source and participant and was provided uncurated.

The immunoSEQ Assay, a bias-controlled multiplex PCR, was used to amplify TCRbeta CDR3 regions from genomic DNA. For the original study's pipeline: Nucleated cell counts per sample were estimated from amplification of reference gene primers within the assay. To quantify the absolute abundance of each unique TCRbeta CDR3 rearrangement, sequence reads were collapsed and filtered. For each sample, productive Simpson clonality was calculated as the square root of Simpson's diversity index over productive rearrangements. TCRdb retrieved this table from immuneACCESS and kept in-frame rearrangements only. Not all clones are present; in checked studies, unresolved V genes account for under half, and no reason is known for the remainder. The DNA was the basis for D and trimming; V, J and clone size are from that table. The sample data list roughly 150,000 clones, and approximately 86% of these were observed just once. Of the sample, about 4% falls within the top ten clones.

The CDR3 covers 18 residues, taking in both the cysteine and the phenylalanine. The entry retains the CDR3 DNA only, 54 bases that are in frame from base 1. CDR1 SNHLY and CDR2 FYNNEI are derived from the germline V gene. A distance of 20 bases separates the germline ends of V and J, which lose 0 bases and 3 bases respectively. The material sequenced was PBMCs or T cells enriched from blood (not recorded which). The sequence was obtained from a woman aged 35 to 49 who had been exposed to COVID-19. This sequence uses TRBV2 and TRBJ1-1, and the D gene may be TRBD1, 5 bases matching. Read as DNA, the sequence is TGTGCCAGCAGTGAAGCGCTTATAGGGGCCGGATGGGACACTGAAGCTTTCTTT. Translated, it reads CASSEALIGAGWDTEAFF.